This entry is about one T cell receptor (beta chain). V shed 4 bases and J 14 bases; nucleotides not matched to a gene: 10. Germline V gene data show CDR1 as MGHRA and CDR2 as YSYEKL. This CDR3 has 13 amino acids. The data stem from a study of blood T cell repertoires in COVID-19. Background on the study: Nucleic acid was either cDNA or gDNA, and it came from T cells, B-cell-depleted T cells, or PBMCs.

Enrolled through a virtual design, the participants were between roughly 18 and 95 years of age and came from 24 US areas. Those designated as exposed participants met a COVID-19 case within 2 weeks before study entry. Clones were sequenced by immunoSEQ multiplex PCR, and TCRdb holds only the in-frame ones, with some missing. The data show roughly 400,000 clones, about nine tenths seen once. The chain has TRBV4-1 and TRBJ1-3, with 8 bases lining up with TRBD1. This clonotype was sampled from a woman aged 40 to 50 who had been exposed to COVID-19. Sequencing was done on a sample of PBMCs or T cells enriched from blood (not recorded which). CDR3 loop: CASSLTGTGPVYF. The DNA for the CDR3 is TGCGCCAGCAGCCTCACCGGGACAGGCCCCGTATATTTT.